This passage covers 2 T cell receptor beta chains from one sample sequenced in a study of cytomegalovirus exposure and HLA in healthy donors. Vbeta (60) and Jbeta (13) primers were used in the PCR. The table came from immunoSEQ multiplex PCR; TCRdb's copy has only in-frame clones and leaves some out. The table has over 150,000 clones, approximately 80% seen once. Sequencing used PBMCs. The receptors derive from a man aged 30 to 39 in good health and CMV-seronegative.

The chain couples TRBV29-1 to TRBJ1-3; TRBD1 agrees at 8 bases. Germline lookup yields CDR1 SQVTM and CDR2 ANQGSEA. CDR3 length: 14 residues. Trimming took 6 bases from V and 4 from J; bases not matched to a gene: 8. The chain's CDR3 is CSVLLGQGGNTIYF. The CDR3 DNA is TGCAGCGTCCTTCTCGGACAGGGAGGAAACACCATATATTTT.

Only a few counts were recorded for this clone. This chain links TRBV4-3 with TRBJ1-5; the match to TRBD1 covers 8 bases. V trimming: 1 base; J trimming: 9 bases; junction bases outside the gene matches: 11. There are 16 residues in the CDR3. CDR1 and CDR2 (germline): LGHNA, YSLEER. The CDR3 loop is CASSQGRQGAFLPQHF. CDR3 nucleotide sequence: TGCGCCAGCAGCCAAGGTCGGCAGGGGGCATTTTTGCCCCAGCATTTT.